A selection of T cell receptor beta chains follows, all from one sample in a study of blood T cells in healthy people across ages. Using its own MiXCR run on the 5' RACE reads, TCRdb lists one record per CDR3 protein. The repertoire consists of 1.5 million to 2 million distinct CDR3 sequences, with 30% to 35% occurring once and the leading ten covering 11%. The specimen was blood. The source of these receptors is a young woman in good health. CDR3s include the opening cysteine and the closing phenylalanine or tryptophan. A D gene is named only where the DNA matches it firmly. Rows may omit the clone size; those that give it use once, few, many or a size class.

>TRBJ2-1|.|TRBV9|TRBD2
CASSGPGLAGYNEQFF
TGTGCCAGCAGCGGCCCCGGACTAGCGGGATACAATGAGCAGTTCTTC
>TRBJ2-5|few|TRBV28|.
CASSPPPAGQETQYF
TGTGCCAGCAGTCCGCCCCCAGCGGGCCAAGAGACCCAGTACTTC
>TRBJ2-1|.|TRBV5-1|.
CASSPARDGDFNEQFF
TGCGCCAGCAGCCCCGCCCGGGACGGCGATTTCAATGAGCAGTTCTTC
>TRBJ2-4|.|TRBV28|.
CASSLTQTDIQYF
TGTGCCAGCAGTTTAACCCAGACGGACATTCAGTACTTC
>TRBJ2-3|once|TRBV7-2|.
CASSLGLGVGTDTQYF
TGTGCCAGCAGCTTAGGCCTGGGGGTTGGCACAGATACGCAGTATTTT
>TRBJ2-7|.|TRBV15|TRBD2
CATSRGLGYEQYF
TGTGCCACCAGCAGGGGACTAGGCTACGAGCAGTACTTC
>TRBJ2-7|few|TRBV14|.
CASSQLGSDYEQYF
TGTGCCAGCAGCCAACTGGGGTCCGACTACGAGCAGTACTTC
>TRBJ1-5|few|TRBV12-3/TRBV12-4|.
CANSLGGAISQPQHF
TGTGCCAACAGTTTAGGAGGTGCTATTAGTCAGCCCCAGCATTTT
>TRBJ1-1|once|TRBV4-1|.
CASSQVSLVGLSPEAFF
TGCGCCAGCAGCCAAGTCTCCCTAGTGGGTTTAAGCCCTGAAGCTTTCTTT
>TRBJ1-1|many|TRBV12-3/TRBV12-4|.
CASSLAGHLLSAEAFF
TGTGCCAGCAGTTTAGCGGGACACCTTTTAAGCGCTGAAGCTTTCTTT
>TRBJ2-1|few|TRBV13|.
CASTNLLGDAYNEQFF
TGTGCCAGCACAAACCTGCTCGGGGACGCATACAATGAGCAGTTCTTC
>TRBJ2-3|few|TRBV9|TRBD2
CASSVDGEIAGGPSTDTQYF
TGTGCCAGCAGCGTAGATGGGGAAATAGCGGGAGGCCCTAGCACAGATACGCAGTATTTT
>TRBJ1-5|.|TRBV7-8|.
CASSLETVNSNQPQHF
TGTGCCAGCAGCTTAGAGACGGTCAATAGCAATCAGCCCCAGCATTTT
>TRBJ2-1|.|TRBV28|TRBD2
CASSFTSEPYNEQFF
TGTGCCAGCAGTTTTACTAGCGAACCCTACAATGAGCAGTTCTTC
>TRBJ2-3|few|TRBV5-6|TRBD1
CASSKGTGNSEDTQYF
TGTGCCAGCAGCAAAGGGACAGGGAATTCGGAAGATACGCAGTATTTT
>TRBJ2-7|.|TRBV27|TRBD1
CASSLAPGQGPYEQYF
TGTGCCAGCAGTTTAGCCCCGGGACAGGGACCCTACGAGCAGTACTTC
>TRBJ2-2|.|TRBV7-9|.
CASTTEGPLTGELFF
TGTGCCAGCACCACCGAGGGGCCCCTCACCGGGGAGCTGTTTTTT
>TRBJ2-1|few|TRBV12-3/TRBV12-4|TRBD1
CASGGQGPIRAYNEQFF
TGTGCCAGCGGAGGACAGGGCCCTATTAGGGCCTACAATGAGCAGTTCTTC
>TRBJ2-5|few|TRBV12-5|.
CASGQTVETQYF
TGTGCTAGTGGCCAGACAGTAGAGACCCAGTACTTC
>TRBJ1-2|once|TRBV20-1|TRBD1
CSARDAGTGYGCTF
TGCAGTGCTAGAGATGCCGGGACAGGGTATGGCTGCACCTTC
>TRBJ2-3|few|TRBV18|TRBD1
CASSPGTGTGTDTQYF
TGTGCCAGCTCACCAGGCACCGGGACAGGCACAGATACGCAGTATTTT
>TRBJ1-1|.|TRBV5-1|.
CASSLEAIMNTEAFF
TGCGCCAGCAGCTTGGAGGCGATAATGAACACTGAAGCTTTCTTT
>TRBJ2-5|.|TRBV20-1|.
CSVAQGRETQYF
TGCAGTGTTGCGCAGGGGAGGGAGACCCAGTACTTC
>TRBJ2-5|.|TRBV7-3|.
CASSPHGSKETQYF
TGTGCCAGCAGCCCCCATGGTTCCAAAGAGACCCAGTACTTC
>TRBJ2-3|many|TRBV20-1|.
CSARERGVPPTQYF
TGCAGTGCCAGGGAGAGAGGAGTTCCACCTACGCAGTATTTT
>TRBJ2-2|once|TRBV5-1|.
CASRDSRINTGELFF
TGCGCCAGCAGAGATTCCAGGATTAACACCGGGGAGCTGTTTTTT
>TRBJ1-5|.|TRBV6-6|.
CASDLGDLTQPQHF
TGTGCCAGCGACCTGGGGGACCTTACTCAGCCCCAGCATTTT
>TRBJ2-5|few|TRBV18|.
CASSPITSYQETQYF
TGTGCCAGCTCACCAATAACATCGTACCAAGAGACCCAGTACTTC
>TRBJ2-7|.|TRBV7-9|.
CASSPGIGGYEQYF
TGTGCCAGCAGCCCAGGGATAGGGGGCTACGAGCAGTACTTC
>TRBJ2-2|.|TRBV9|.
CASSASGPGHGELFF
TGTGCCAGCAGCGCCTCGGGGCCCGGCCACGGGGAGCTGTTTTTT
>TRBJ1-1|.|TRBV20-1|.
CSARDLQGEDTEAFF
TGCAGTGCTAGAGATTTGCAGGGCGAGGACACTGAAGCTTTCTTT
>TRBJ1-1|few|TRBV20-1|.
CSAGFGGNTEAFF
TGCAGTGCCGGCTTTGGGGGGAACACTGAAGCTTTCTTT
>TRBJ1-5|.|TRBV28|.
CTSSLSHEGHQPQHF
TGTACCAGCAGTTTATCCCACGAGGGCCATCAGCCCCAGCATTTT
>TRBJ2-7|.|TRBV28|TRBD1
CASTPGQGPHEQYF
TGTGCCAGCACCCCGGGACAGGGTCCCCACGAGCAGTACTTC
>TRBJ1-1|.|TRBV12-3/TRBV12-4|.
CASSSLEQGTEAFF
TGTGCCAGCAGTTCCCTAGAACAGGGAACTGAAGCTTTCTTT
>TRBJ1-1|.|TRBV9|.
CASSVASLGTEAFF
TGTGCCAGCAGCGTAGCGTCCCTGGGCACTGAAGCTTTCTTT
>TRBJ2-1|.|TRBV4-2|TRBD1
CASSQDRARRGTGGDEQFF
TGTGCCAGCAGCCAAGATAGGGCTCGAAGGGGGACAGGGGGCGATGAGCAGTTCTTC
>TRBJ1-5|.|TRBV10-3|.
CAISESTGGQPQHF
TGTGCCATCAGTGAGTCGACTGGGGGACAGCCCCAGCATTTT
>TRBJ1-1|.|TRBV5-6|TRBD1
CASSPETGLKTLMNTEAFF
TGTGCCAGCAGCCCCGAGACAGGGCTCAAGACACTCATGAACACTGAAGCTTTCTTT
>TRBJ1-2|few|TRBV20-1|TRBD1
CSARQGMEGYTF
TGCAGTGCGAGACAGGGTATGGAGGGCTACACCTTC
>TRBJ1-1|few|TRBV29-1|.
CSVEWKRLNTEAFF
TGCAGCGTTGAATGGAAGAGGTTGAACACTGAAGCTTTCTTT
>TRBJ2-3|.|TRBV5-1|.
CASSRTTATDTQYF
TGCGCCAGCAGCAGGACGACAGCTACAGATACGCAGTATTTT
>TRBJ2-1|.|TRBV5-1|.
CASNGPGPGCNEQFF
TGCGCCAGCAACGGCCCCGGGCCGGGGTGCAATGAGCAGTTCTTC
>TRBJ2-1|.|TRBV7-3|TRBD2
CASSPKGRGLQYNEQFF
TGTGCCAGCAGCCCCAAAGGACGGGGACTACAGTACAATGAGCAGTTCTTC
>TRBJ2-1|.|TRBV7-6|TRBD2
CASSFGGGQNNEQFF
TGTGCCAGCAGCTTTGGGGGAGGGCAAAACAATGAGCAGTTCTTC
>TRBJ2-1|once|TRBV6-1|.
CASSEVPWQSYNEQFF
TGTGCCAGCAGTGAAGTCCCGTGGCAGTCCTACAATGAGCAGTTCTTC
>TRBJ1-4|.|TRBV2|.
CASRTSWRAEKLFF
TGTGCCAGCAGAACTTCCTGGCGGGCTGAAAAACTGTTTTTT
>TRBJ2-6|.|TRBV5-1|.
CANSPRSYLSGANVLTF
TGCGCCAACAGCCCCCGGTCATATCTCTCTGGGGCCAACGTCCTGACTTTC
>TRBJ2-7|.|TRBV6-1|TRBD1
CASRSNPGQVTYEQYF
TGTGCCAGCAGGTCTAACCCGGGACAGGTAACCTACGAGCAGTACTTC
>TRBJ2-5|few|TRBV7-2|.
CASSWVPSETQYF
TGTGCCAGCAGCTGGGTCCCGTCAGAGACCCAGTACTTC
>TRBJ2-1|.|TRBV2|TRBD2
CASSEGRVAGRSEQFF
TGTGCCAGCAGTGAAGGTCGAGTAGCGGGCCGTAGTGAGCAGTTCTTC
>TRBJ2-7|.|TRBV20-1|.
CSARTARSSSYEQYF
TGCAGTGCTAGGACAGCGCGGTCAAGCTCCTACGAGCAGTACTTC
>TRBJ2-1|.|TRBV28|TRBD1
CASSMRTGRSSYNEQFF
TGTGCCAGCAGTATGCGGACAGGGAGAAGCTCCTACAATGAGCAGTTCTTC
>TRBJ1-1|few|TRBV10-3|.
CAIRVSGTATQAFF
TGTGCCATCAGGGTGTCCGGGACCGCCACCCAAGCTTTCTTT
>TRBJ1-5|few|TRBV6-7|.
CASSYERSSREDRQQPQHF
TGTGCCAGCAGTTATGAGAGGTCTTCGAGAGAGGACAGACAACAGCCCCAGCATTTT
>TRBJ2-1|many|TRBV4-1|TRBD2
CASSQDGSASGGSNEQFF
TGCGCCAGCAGCCAAGATGGGTCGGCCAGCGGGGGAAGCAATGAGCAGTTCTTC
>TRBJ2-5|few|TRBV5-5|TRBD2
CASSKGPSLAGQETQYF
TGTGCCAGCAGCAAGGGGCCGAGTCTAGCGGGCCAAGAGACCCAGTACTTC
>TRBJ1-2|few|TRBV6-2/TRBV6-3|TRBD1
CASSSGQGLNYGYTF
TGTGCCAGCAGTTCAGGACAGGGGTTAAACTATGGCTACACCTTC
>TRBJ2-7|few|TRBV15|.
CATSPDTYEQYF
TGTGCCACCAGTCCCGATACCTACGAGCAGTACTTC